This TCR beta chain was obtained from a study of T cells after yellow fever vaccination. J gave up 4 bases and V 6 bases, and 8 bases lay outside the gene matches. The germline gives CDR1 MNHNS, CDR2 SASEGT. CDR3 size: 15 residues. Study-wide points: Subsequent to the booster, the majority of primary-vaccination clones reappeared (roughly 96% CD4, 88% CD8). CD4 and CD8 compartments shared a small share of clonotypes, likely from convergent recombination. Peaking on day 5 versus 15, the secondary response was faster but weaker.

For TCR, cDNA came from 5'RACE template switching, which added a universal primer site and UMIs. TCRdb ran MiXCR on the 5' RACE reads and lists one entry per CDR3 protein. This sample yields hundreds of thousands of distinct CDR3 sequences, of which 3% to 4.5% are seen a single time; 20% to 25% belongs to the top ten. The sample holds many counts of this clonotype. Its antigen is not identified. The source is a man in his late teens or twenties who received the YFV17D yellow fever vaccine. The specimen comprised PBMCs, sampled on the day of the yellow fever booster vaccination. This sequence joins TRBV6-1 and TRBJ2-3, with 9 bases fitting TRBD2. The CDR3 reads CASRVAGAGSDTQYF. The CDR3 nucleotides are TGTGCCAGCAGGGTAGCGGGGGCCGGATCAGATACGCAGTATTTT.